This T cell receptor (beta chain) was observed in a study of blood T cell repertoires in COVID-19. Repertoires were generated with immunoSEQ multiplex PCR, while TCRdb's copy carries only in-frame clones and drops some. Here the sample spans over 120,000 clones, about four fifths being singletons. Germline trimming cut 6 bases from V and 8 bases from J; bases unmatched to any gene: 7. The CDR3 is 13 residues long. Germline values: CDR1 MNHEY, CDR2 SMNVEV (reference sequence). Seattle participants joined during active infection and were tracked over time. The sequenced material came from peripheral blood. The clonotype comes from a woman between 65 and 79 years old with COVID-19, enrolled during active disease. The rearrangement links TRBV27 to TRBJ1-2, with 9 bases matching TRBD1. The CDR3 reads CASRPGTGRGYTF. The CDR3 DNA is TGTGCCAGCAGACCCGGGACAGGGCGCGGCTACACCTTC.